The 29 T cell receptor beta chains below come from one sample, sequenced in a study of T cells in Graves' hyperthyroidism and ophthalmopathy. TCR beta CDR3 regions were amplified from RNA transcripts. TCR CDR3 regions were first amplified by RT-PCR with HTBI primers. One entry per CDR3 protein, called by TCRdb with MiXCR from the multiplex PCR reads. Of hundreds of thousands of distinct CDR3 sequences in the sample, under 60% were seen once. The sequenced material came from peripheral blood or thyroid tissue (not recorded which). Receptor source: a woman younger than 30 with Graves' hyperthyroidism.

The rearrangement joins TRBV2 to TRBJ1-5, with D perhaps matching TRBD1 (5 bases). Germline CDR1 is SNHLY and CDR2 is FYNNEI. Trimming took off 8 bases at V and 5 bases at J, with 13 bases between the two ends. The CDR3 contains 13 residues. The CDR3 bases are TGTGCCAGCTCACCACGGGGGGATCAGCCCCAGCATTTT. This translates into CASSPRGDQPQHF.

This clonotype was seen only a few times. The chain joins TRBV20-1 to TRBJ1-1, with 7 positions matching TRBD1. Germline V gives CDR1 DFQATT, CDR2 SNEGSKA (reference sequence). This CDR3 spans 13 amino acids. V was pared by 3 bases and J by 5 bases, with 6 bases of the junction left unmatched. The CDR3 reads CSASRQGVTEAFF. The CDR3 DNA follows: TGCAGTGCTAGCAGACAGGGAGTTACTGAAGCTTTCTTT.

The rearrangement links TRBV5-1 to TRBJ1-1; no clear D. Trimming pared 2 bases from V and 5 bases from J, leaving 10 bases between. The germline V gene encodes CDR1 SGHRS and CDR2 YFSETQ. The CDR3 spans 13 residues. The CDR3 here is CASSFRSITEAFF. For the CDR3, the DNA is TGCGCCAGCAGCTTTCGTAGTATTACTGAAGCTTTCTTT.

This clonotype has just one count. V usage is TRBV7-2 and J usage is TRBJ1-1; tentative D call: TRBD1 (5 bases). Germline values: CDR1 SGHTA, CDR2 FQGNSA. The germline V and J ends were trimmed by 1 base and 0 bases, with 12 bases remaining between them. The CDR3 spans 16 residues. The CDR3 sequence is CASSLDEAGLNTEAFF. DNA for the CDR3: TGTGCCAGCAGCTTAGATGAGGCAGGGTTGAACACTGAAGCTTTCTTT.

CDR3 nucleotides: TGCAGCTATACAGGGAACACTGAAGCTTTCTTT. The encoded protein is CSYTGNTEAFF. The chain is built from TRBV29-1 and TRBJ1-1, with a tentative D call TRBD1 (5 bases). V lost 8 bases to trimming and J lost 1 base, with 8 bases between them. Germline assignment: CDR1 SQVTM and CDR2 ANQGSEA. CDR3 length: 11 residues.

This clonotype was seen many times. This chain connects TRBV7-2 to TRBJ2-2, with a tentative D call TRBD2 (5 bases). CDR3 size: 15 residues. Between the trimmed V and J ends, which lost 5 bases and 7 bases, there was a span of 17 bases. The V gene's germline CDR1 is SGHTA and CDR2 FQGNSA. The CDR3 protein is CASSPDPTRGGELFF. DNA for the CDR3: TGTGCCAGCAGCCCCGACCCAACACGGGGCGGGGAGCTGTTTTTT.

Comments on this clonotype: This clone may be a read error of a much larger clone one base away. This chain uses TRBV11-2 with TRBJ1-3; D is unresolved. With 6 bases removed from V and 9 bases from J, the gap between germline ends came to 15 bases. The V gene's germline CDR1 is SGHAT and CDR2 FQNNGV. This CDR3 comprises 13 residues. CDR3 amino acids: CASSQDSESTIYF. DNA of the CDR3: TGTGCCAGCAGTCAGGACTCGGAAAGCACCATATATTTT. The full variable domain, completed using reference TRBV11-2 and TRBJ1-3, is EAGVAQSPRYKIIEKRQSVAFWCNPISGHATLYWYQQILGQGPKLLIQFQNNGVVDDSQLPKDRFSAERLKGVDSTLKIQPAKLEDSAVYLCASSQDSESTIYFGEGSWLTVV.

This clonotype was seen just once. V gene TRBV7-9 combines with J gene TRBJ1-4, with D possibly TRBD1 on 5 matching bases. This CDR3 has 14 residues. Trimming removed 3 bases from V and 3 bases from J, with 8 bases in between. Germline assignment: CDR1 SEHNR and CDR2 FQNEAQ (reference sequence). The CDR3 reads CASSFREANEKLFF. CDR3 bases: TGTGCCAGCAGCTTCAGGGAAGCTAATGAAAAACTGTTTTTT.

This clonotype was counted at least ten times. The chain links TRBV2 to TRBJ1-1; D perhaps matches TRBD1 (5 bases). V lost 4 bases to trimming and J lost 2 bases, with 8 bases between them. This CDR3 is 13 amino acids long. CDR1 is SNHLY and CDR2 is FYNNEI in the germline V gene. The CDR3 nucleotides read TGTGCCAGCAGTGCCCGGGACAACACTGAAGCTTTCTTT. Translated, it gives CASSARDNTEAFF. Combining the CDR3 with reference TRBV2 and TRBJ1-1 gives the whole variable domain EPEVTQTPSHQVTQMGQEVILRCVPISNHLYFYWYRQILGQKVEFLVSFYNNEISEKSEIFDDQFSVERPDGSNFTLKIRSTKLEDSAMYFCASSARDNTEAFFGQGTRLTVV.

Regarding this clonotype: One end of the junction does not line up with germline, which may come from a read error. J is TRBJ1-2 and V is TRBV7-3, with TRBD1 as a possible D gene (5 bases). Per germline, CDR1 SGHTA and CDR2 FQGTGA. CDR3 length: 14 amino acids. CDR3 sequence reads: CASSQDRGEDGYTF. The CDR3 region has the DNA TGCGCCAGCAGCCAGGATAGGGGAGAGGATGGCTACACCTTC. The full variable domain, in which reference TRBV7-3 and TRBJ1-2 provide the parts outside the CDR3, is GAGVSQTPSNKVTEKGKYVELRCDPISGHTALYWYRQSLGQGPEFLIYFQGTGAADDSGLPNDRFFAVRPEGSVSTLKIQRTERGDSAVYLCASSQDRGEDGYTFGSGTRLTVV.

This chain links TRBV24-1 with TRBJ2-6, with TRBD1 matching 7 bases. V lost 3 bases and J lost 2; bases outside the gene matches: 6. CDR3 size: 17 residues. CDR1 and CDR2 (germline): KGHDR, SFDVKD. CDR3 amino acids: CATSDRTGQTGANVLTF. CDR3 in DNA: TGTGCCACCAGTGATCGGACAGGTCAGACTGGGGCCAACGTCCTGACTTTC.

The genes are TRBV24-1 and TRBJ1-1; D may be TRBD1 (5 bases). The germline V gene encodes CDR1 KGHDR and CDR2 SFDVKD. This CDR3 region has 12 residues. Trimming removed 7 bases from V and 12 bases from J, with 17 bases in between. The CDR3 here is CATSDPGAMTFF. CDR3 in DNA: TGTGCCACCAGCGACCCCGGGGCAATGACTTTCTTT.

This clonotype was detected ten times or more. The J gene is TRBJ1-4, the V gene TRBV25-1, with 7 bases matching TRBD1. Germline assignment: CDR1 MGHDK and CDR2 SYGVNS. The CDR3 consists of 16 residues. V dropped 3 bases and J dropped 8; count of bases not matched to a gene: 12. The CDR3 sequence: CASSDQRSGGWEKLFF. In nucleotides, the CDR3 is TGTGCCAGCAGTGACCAACGATCAGGGGGATGGGAAAAACTGTTTTTT. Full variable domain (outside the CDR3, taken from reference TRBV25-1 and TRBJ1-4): EADIYQTPRYLVIGTGKKITLECSQTMGHDKMYWYQQDPGMELHLIHYSYGVNSTEKGDLSSESTVSRIRTEHFPLTLESARPSHTSQYLCASSDQRSGGWEKLFFGSGTQLSVL.

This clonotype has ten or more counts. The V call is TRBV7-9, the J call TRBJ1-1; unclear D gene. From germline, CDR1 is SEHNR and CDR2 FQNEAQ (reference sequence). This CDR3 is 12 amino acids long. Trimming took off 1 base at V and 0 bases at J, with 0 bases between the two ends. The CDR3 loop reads CASSLVNTEAFF. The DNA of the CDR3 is TGTGCCAGCAGCTTAGTGAACACTGAAGCTTTCTTT.

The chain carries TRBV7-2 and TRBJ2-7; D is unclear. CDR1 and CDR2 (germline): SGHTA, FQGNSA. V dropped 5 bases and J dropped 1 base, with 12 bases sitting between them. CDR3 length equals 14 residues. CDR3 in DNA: TGTGCCAGCAGCCCACTGTCAGGTTCCTACGAGCAGTACTTC. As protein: CASSPLSGSYEQYF.

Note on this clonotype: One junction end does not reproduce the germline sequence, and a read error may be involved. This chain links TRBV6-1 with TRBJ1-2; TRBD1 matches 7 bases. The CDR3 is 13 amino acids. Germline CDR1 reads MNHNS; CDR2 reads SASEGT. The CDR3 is CVSSDQGDYGYTF. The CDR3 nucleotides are TGTGTCAGCAGTGACCAGGGGGACTATGGCTACACCTTC.

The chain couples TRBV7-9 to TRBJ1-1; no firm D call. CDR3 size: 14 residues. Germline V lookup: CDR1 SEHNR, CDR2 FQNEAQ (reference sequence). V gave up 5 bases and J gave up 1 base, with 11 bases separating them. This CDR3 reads CASSEYYWNTEAFF. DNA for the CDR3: TGTGCCAGCAGCGAATACTACTGGAACACTGAAGCTTTCTTT.

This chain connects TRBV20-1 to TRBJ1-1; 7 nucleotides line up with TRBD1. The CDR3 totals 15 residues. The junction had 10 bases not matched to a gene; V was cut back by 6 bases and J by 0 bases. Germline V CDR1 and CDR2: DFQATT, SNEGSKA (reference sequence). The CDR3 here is CSARQGGELNTEAFF. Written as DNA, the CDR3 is TGCAGTGCCAGACAGGGAGGGGAACTGAACACTGAAGCTTTCTTT.

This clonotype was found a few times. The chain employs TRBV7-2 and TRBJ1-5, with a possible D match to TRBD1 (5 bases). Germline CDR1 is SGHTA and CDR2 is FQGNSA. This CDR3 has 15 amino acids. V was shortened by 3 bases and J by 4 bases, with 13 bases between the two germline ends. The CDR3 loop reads CASSLRGAGNQPQHF. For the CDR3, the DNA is TGTGCCAGCAGCTTGAGGGGCGCAGGGAATCAGCCCCAGCATTTT. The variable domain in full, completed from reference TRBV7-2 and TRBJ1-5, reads GAGVSQSPSNKVTEKGKDVELRCDPISGHTALYWYRQSLGQGLEFLIYFQGNSAPDKSGLPSDRFSAERTGGSVSTLTIQRTQQEDSAVYLCASSLRGAGNQPQHFGDGTRLSIL.

The chain's CDR3 is CASSGAGDTIYF. CDR3 nucleotides: TGTGCCAGCAGTGGGGCCGGAGACACCATATATTTT. This rearrangement joins TRBV2 to TRBJ1-3; D not resolved. Per the germline V gene, CDR1 is SNHLY and CDR2 is FYNNEI. CDR3 length equals 12 residues. Trimming removed 4 bases from V and 8 bases from J, with 9 bases in between.

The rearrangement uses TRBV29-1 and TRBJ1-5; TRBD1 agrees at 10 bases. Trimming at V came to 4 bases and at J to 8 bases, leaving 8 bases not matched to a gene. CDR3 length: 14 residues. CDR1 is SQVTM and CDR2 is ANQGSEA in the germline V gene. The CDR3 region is CSVGQGAAKEPQHF. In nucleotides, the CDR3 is TGCAGCGTTGGACAGGGGGCCGCAAAGGAGCCCCAGCATTTT.

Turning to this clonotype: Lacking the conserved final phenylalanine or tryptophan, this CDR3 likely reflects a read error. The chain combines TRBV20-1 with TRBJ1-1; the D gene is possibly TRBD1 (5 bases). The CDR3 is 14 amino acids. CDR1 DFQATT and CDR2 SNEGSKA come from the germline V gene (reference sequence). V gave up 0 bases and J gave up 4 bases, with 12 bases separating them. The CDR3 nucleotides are TGCAGTGCTAGAGAAGACGGGACCATCACTGAAGCTTTCTCT. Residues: CSAREDGTITEAFS.

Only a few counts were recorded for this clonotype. The DNA for the CDR3 is TGTGCCAGCAGCTTAATGGGGGGTGACACTGAAGCTTTCTTT. Protein product: CASSLMGGDTEAFF. This chain joins TRBV7-9 and TRBJ1-1; TRBD1 might be the D (5 bases). The CDR3 loop spans 14 amino acids. The V gene's germline CDR1 is SEHNR and CDR2 FQNEAQ (reference sequence). V lost 2 bases, J lost 3 bases, and 10 bases lay in between.

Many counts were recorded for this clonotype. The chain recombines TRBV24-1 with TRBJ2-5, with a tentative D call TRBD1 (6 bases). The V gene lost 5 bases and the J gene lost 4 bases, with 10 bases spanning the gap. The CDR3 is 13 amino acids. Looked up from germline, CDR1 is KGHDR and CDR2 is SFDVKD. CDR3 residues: CATSAWDTETQYF. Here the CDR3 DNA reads TGTGCCACCAGTGCCTGGGACACAGAGACCCAGTACTTC.

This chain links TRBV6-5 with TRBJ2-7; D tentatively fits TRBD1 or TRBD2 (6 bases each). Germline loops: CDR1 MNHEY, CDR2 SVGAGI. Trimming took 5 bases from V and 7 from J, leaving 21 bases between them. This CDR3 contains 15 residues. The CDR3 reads CASSLDGGASWEQYF. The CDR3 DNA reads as TGTGCCAGCAGTCTGGACGGGGGCGCCTCGTGGGAGCAGTACTTC.

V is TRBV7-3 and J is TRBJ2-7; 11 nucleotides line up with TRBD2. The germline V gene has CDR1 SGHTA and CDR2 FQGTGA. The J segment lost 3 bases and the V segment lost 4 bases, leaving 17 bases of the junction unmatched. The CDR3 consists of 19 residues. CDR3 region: CASSWTGTSGPQGVYEQYF. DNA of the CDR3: TGTGCCAGCAGCTGGACCGGGACTAGCGGACCTCAAGGGGTCTACGAGCAGTACTTC.

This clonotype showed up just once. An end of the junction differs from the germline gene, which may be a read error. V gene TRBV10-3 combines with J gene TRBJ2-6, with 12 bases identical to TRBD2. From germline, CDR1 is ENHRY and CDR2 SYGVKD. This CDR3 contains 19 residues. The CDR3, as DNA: TGTGCCAGCAGTTACACCCTAGCGGGAGGGGGCTCTGGGGCCAACGTCCTGACTTTC. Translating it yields CASSYTLAGGGSGANVLTF.

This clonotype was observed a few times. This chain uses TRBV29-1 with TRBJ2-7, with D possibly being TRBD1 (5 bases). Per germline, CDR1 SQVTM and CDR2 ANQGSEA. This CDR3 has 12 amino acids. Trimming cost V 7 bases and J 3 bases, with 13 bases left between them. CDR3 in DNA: TGCAGCGCTTTGACAGAAAGCTACGAGCAGTACTTC. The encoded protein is CSALTESYEQYF.

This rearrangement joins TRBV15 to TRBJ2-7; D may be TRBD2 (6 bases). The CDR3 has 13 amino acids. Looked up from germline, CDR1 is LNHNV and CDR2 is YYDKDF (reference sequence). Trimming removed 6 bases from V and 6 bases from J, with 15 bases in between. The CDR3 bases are TGTGCCACCAGGGGCGGAGGGGCTGGCGAGCAGTACTTC. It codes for CATRGGGAGEQYF.